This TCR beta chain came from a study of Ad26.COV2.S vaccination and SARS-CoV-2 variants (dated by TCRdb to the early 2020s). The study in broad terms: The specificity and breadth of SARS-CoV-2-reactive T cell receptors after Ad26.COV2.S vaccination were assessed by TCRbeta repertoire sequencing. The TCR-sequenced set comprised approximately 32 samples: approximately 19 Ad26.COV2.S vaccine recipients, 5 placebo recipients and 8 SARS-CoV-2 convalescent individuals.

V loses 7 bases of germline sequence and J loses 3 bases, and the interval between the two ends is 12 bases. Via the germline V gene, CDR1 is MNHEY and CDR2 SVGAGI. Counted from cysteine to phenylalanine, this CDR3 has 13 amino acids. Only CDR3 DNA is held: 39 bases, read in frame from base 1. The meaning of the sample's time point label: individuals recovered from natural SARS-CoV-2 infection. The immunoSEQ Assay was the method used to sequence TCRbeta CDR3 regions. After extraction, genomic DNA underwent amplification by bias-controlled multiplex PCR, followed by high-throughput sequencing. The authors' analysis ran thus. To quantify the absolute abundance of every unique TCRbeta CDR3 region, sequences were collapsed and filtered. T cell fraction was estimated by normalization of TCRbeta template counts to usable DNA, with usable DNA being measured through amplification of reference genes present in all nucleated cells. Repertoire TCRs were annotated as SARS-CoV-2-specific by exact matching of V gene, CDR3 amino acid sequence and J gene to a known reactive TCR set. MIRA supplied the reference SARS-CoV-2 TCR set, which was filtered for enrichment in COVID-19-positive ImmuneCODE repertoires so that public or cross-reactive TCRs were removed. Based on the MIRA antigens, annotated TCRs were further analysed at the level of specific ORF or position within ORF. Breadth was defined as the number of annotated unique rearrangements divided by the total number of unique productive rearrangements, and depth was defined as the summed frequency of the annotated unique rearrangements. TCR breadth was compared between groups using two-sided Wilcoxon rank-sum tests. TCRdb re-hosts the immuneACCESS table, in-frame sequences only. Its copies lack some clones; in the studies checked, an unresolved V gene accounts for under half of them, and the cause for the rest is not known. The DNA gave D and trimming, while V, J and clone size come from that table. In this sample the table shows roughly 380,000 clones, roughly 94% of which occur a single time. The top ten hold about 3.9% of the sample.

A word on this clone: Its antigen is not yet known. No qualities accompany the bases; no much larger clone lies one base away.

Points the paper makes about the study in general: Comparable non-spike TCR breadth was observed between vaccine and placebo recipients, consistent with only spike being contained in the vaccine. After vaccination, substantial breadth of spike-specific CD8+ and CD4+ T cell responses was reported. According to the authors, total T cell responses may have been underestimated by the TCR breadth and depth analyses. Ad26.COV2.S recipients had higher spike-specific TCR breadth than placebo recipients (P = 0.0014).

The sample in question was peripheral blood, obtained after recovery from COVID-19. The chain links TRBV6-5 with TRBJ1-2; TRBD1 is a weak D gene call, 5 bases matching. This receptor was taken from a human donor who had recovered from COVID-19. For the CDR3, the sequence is CASNPQGDYGYTF. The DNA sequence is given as TGTGCCAGCAATCCCCAGGGTGACTATGGCTACACCTTC.